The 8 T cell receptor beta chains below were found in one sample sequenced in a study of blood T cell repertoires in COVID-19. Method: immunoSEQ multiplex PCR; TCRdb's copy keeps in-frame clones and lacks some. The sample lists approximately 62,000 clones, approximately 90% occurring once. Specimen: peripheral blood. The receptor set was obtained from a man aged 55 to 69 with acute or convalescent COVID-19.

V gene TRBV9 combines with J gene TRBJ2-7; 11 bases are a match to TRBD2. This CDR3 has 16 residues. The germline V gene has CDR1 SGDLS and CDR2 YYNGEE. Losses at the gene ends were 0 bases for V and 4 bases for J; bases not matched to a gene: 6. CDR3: CASSVGGLAEGYEQYF. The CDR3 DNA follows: TGTGCCAGCAGCGTAGGGGGACTAGCGGAGGGATACGAGCAGTACTTC.

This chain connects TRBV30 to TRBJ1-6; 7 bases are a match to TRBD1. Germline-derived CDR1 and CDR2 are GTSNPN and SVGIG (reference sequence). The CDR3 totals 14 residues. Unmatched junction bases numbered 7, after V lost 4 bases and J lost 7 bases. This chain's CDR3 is CAWNPGQPNSPLHF. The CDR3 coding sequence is TGTGCCTGGAACCCGGGACAGCCGAATTCACCCCTCCACTTT.

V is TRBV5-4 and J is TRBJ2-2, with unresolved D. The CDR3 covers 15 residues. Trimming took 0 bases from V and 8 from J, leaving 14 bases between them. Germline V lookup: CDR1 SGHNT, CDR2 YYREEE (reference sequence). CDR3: CASSLGNREVGELFF. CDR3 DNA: TGTGCCAGCAGCTTGGGGAACAGAGAAGTTGGGGAGCTGTTTTTT. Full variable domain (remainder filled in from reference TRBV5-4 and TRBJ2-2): ETGVTQSPTHLIKTRGQQVTLRCSSQSGHNTVSWYQQALGQGPQFIFQYYREEENGRGNFPPRFSGLQFPNYSSELNVNALELDDSALYLCASSLGNREVGELFFGEGSRLTVL.

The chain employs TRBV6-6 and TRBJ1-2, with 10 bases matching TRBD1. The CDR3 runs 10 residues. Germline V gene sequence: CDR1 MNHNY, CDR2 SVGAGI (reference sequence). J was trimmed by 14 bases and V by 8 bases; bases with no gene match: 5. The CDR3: CASVGQGRTF. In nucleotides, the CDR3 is TGTGCCAGCGTGGGACAGGGGAGGACCTTC.

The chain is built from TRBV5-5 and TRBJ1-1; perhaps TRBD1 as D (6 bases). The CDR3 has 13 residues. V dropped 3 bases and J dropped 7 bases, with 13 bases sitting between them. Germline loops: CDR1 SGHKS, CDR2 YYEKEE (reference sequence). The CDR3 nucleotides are TGTGCCAGCAGCTCTCTAAGGGGGAGTGAAGCTTTCTTT. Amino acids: CASSSLRGSEAFF.

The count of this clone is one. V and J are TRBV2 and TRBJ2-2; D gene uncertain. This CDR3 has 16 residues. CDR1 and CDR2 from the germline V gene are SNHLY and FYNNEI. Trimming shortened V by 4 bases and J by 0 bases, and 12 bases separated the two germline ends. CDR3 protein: CASSVVRPTNTGELFF. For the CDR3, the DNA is TGTGCCAGCAGTGTCGTCAGGCCGACGAACACCGGGGAGCTGTTTTTT.

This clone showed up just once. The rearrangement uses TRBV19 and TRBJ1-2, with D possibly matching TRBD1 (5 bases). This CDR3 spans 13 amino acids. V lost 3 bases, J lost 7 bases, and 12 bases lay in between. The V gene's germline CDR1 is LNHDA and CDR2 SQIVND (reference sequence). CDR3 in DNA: TGTGCCAGTAGTATCGGCAGGGTACTTGGCTACACCTTC. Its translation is CASSIGRVLGYTF.

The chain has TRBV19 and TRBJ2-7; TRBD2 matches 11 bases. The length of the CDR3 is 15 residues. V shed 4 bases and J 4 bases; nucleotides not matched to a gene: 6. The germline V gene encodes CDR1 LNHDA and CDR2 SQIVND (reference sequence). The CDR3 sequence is CASSNSLAGVYEQYF. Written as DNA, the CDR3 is TGTGCCAGTAGTAACTCACTAGCGGGAGTGTACGAGCAGTACTTC. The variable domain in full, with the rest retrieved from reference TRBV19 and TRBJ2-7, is DGGITQSPKYLFRKEGQNVTLSCEQNLNHDAMYWYRQDPGQGLRLIYYSQIVNDFQKGDIAEGYSVSREKKESFPLTVTSAQKNPTAFYLCASSNSLAGVYEQYFGPGTRLTVT.